These 16 T cell receptor beta chains share one sample of origin, sequenced in a study of blood T cell repertoires in COVID-19. Generated by immunoSEQ multiplex PCR, the TCRdb table keeps only in-frame clones and is missing some. In the table there are 360,000 or so clones, over 75% of which are singletons. Material for sequencing was PBMCs or T cells enriched from blood (not recorded which). The receptors were gathered from a woman in her 30s who had recovered from COVID-19.

The chain couples TRBV7-9 to TRBJ2-1; D may be TRBD2 (5 bases). The CDR3 is 15 residues long. Trimming removed 5 bases at V and 2 bases at J, with 13 bases between. Germline CDR1 and CDR2: SEHNR and FQNEAQ (reference sequence). CDR3 sequence: CASSPGLVTYNEQFF. Here the CDR3 DNA reads TGTGCCAGCAGCCCCGGACTGGTAACCTACAATGAGCAGTTCTTC.

The chain combines TRBV24-1 with TRBJ2-7, with D tentatively TRBD1 (6 bases). Deletions cut 5 bases from V and 3 bases from J, with 10 bases between. The germline CDR1 and CDR2 sequences are KGHDR and SFDVKD. The CDR3 length is 13 residues. The CDR3 region is CATSASDSYEQYF. CDR3 DNA: TGTGCCACCAGTGCCTCGGACAGCTACGAGCAGTACTTC.

The rearrangement links TRBV5-1 to TRBJ2-1, with TRBD2 matching over 13 bases. J lost 2 bases, V lost 7 bases, and 3 bases had no gene match. The CDR3 loop spans 15 amino acids. Germline V CDR1 and CDR2: SGHRS, YFSETQ. CDR3 residues: CASLGTSGAYNEQFF. The CDR3 nucleotides are TGCGCCAGCTTAGGGACTAGCGGGGCCTACAATGAGCAGTTCTTC. Variable domain in full (rest from reference TRBV5-1 and TRBJ2-1): KAGVTQTPRYLIKTRGQQVTLSCSPISGHRSVSWYQQTPGQGLQFLFEYFSETQRNKGNFPGRFSGRQFSNSRSEMNVSTLELGDSALYLCASLGTSGAYNEQFFGPGTRLTVL.

This rearrangement joins TRBV15 to TRBJ2-7, with D possibly being TRBD1 (6 bases). This CDR3 region has 12 residues. Deletions cut 2 bases from V and 4 bases from J, with 6 bases between. Germline CDR1 and CDR2: LNHNV and YYDKDF (reference sequence). The CDR3 DNA reads TGTGCCACCAGCAGACAGGGGTACGAGCAGTACTTC. Translating gives CATSRQGYEQYF.

The chain links TRBV14 to TRBJ2-5, with 10 bases fitting TRBD2. The V gene's germline CDR1 is SGHDN and CDR2 FVKESK. V lost 4 bases, J lost 4 bases, and 9 bases stayed unmatched. This CDR3 contains 16 residues. As DNA, the CDR3 is TGTGCCAGCAGCCCCCTAGCGGGGGCGCATGGAGAGACCCAGTACTTC. This gives the protein CASSPLAGAHGETQYF.

This sequence joins TRBV29-1 and TRBJ2-6, with TRBD2 as a possible D gene (5 bases). Germline lookup yields CDR1 SQVTM and CDR2 ANQGSEA. V dropped 7 bases and J dropped 0 bases, with 16 bases sitting between them. CDR3 length: 16 residues. The CDR3 protein is CSAAGLSSSGANVLTF. The DNA of the CDR3 is TGCAGCGCAGCAGGACTTTCCTCCTCTGGGGCCAACGTCCTGACTTTC.

V and J are TRBV19 and TRBJ2-1; TRBD1 agrees at 8 bases. CDR3 length equals 17 residues. Germline V gene sequence: CDR1 LNHDA, CDR2 SQIVND (reference sequence). The trim removed 0 bases at V and 4 bases at J, leaving 8 bases unmatched. Here the CDR3 reads CASSIDSSGTGYNEQFF. CDR3 in DNA: TGTGCCAGTAGTATAGATTCTTCCGGGACAGGATACAATGAGCAGTTCTTC.

The chain carries TRBV5-1 and TRBJ1-1; perhaps TRBD1 as D (6 bases). V lost 0 bases to trimming and J lost 5 bases, with 11 bases between them. Looked up from germline, CDR1 is SGHRS and CDR2 is YFSETQ. The CDR3 spans 14 residues. The CDR3 nucleotides read TGCGCCAGCAGCTTGGGGCCCAGGGGAACTGAAGCTTTCTTT. This codes for CASSLGPRGTEAFF.

This clone was detected a few times. V is TRBV5-4 and J is TRBJ2-5; TRBD1 agrees at 8 bases. Per the germline V gene, CDR1 is SGHNT and CDR2 is YYREEE (reference sequence). V shed 5 bases and J 2 bases; nucleotides not matched to a gene: 8. This CDR3 contains 15 residues. This CDR3 reads CASRPIQGGQETQYF. The CDR3 region has the DNA TGTGCCAGCAGACCCATACAGGGGGGTCAAGAGACCCAGTACTTC.

The chain combines TRBV19 with TRBJ1-5, with a possible D match to TRBD1 (6 bases). The CDR3 is made up of 15 amino acids. CDR1 and CDR2 from the germline V gene are LNHDA and SQIVND (reference sequence). The ends were cut back, 5 bases at V and 6 bases at J, with 17 bases in the middle. The DNA for the CDR3 is TGTGCCAGTAGTCAGACCGGGACATTCTTTCAGCCCCAGCATTTT. Protein product: CASSQTGTFFQPQHF.

The chain has TRBV5-5 and TRBJ2-1; TRBD2 matches 11 bases. V was pared by 4 bases and J by 4 bases, with 4 bases of the junction left unmatched. Germline-derived CDR1 and CDR2 are SGHKS and YYEKEE (reference sequence). The CDR3 consists of 15 residues. The CDR3 reads CASSVTSGSYNEQFF. As DNA, the CDR3 is TGTGCCAGCAGCGTTACTAGCGGGAGTTACAATGAGCAGTTCTTC.

The chain employs TRBV28 and TRBJ1-6; tentatively, D is TRBD1 (5 bases). From germline, CDR1 is MDHEN and CDR2 SYDVKM. The CDR3 extends over 16 amino acids. Trimming took off 7 bases at V and 4 bases at J, with 17 bases between the two ends. The CDR3 bases are TGTGCCAGCAAAGGGGCAGGGAACACGTATAATTCACCCCTCCACTTT. Amino acid sequence: CASKGAGNTYNSPLHF.

The V and J genes are TRBV19 and TRBJ1-6; D not certain. The CDR3 spans 15 residues. CDR1 and CDR2 from the germline V gene are LNHDA and SQIVND (reference sequence). Between the trimmed V and J ends, which lost 3 bases and 0 bases, there was a span of 6 bases. CDR3 residues: CASSMESSYNSPLHF. The CDR3 DNA reads as TGTGCCAGTAGTATGGAGAGCTCCTATAATTCACCCCTCCACTTT.

The chain joins TRBV30 to TRBJ1-1; TRBD1 is a possible D gene (5 bases). CDR1 is GTSNPN, CDR2 SVGIG, per germline (reference sequence). The germline V and J ends were trimmed by 3 bases and 2 bases, with 10 bases remaining between them. This CDR3 is built from 13 residues. DNA of the CDR3: TGTGCCTGGAGCCTAGGGGAAAACACTGAAGCTTTCTTT. Its translation: CAWSLGENTEAFF.

The chain combines TRBV24-1 with TRBJ1-1; 7 bases align to TRBD1. The CDR3 is 14 amino acids. V trimming: 3 bases; J trimming: 9 bases; junction bases outside the gene matches: 9. Looked up from germline, CDR1 is KGHDR and CDR2 is SFDVKD. In DNA, the CDR3 is TGTGCCACCAGTGATAGTACAGGGGCTCCCAAAGCTTTCTTT. Protein product: CATSDSTGAPKAFF.

The rearrangement uses TRBV7-2 and TRBJ1-1, with 7 bases aligning to TRBD1. Looked up from germline, CDR1 is SGHTA and CDR2 is FQGNSA. V gave up 6 bases and J gave up 0 bases; unmatched junction bases: 4. This CDR3 region has 14 residues. In DNA, the CDR3 is TGTGCCAGCAGGGTGACAGGGTTGAACACTGAAGCTTTCTTT. Protein product: CASRVTGLNTEAFF.